This T cell receptor beta chain is drawn from a study of control samples from healthy donors and cancer patients. Clones were read by immunoSEQ multiplex PCR, and TCRdb kept only the in-frame ones, dropping some. Counted here are about 140,000 clones, under 95% occurring once; the ten biggest clones make up about 7.6%. Trimming cost V 9 bases and J 6 bases, with 12 bases left between them. This CDR3 region has 12 residues. V usage is TRBV23-1 and J usage is TRBJ1-5, with D perhaps TRBD1 (5 bases). TRBV23-1 is an ORF, and what it does is uncertain. The receptor was derived from a man younger than 35 in good health. The source material was blood. CDR3 residues: CARPGLGQPQHF. CDR3 bases: TGCGCCAGGCCAGGGTTGGGTCAGCCCCAGCATTTT.